This TCR beta chain emerged from a study of T cell repertoires in cytomegalovirus infection. One entry per CDR3 protein, called by TCRdb with MiXCR from the reads. This table has about 240,000 distinct CDR3 sequences, around 6.4% appearing once. V lost 1 base and J 3 bases, leaving 11 bases between the germline ends. The length of the CDR3 is 15 residues. Germline CDR1 reads SGHAT; CDR2 reads FQNNGV. This clonotype has a count of ten or more. The origin of this receptor is a human donor in good health (CMV status not recorded). Some clones in this sample may be carry-over from other donors' samples. The chain carries TRBV11-2 and TRBJ2-3; weak D call: TRBD1 (5 bases). What was sequenced was PBMCs. CDR3 loop: CASSLVSKGTDTQYF. CDR3 nucleotide sequence: TGTGCCAGCAGCTTAGTGAGTAAGGGGACAGATACGCAGTATTTT.